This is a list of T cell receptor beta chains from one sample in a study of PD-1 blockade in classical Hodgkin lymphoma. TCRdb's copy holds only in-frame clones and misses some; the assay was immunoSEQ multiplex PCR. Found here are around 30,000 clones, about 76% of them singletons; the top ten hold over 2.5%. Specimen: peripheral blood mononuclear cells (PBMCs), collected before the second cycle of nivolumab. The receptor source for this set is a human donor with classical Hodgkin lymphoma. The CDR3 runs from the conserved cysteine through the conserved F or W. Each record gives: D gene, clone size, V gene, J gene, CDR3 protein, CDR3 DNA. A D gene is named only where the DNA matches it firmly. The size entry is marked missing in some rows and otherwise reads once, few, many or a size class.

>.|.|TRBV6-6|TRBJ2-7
CASSYGAHEQYF
TGTGCCAGCAGTTACGGTGCCCACGAGCAGTACTTC
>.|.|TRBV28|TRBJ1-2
CASSPGHTPGYGYTF
TGTGCCAGCAGCCCCGGACACACACCTGGCTATGGCTACACCTTC
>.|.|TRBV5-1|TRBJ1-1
CASSLEVFLGNTEAFF
TGCGCCAGCAGCTTGGAAGTGTTCCTGGGGAACACTGAAGCTTTCTTT
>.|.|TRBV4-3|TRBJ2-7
CASSQYQGTGGEQYF
TGCGCCAGCAGCCAATATCAGGGGACGGGGGGCGAGCAGTACTTC
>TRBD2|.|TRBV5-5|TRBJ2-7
CASSSGTSGSYEQYF
TGTGCCAGCAGCTCCGGGACTAGCGGCTCCTACGAGCAGTACTTC
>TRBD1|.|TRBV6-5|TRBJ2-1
CASTRLITGDEQFF
TGTGCCAGCACGCGCCTCATAACAGGGGATGAGCAGTTCTTC
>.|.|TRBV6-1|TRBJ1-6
CATLQYYNSPLHF
TGTGCCACCCTGCAGTACTATAATTCACCCCTCCACTTT
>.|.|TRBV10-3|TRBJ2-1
CATLPQKILYNEQFF
TGTGCCACCCTACCCCAAAAAATACTTTACAATGAGCAGTTCTTC
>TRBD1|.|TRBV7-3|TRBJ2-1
CASSSSRDREDNEQFF
TGTGCCAGCAGCTCGTCCCGGGACAGGGAGGACAATGAGCAGTTCTTC
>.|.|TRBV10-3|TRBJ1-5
CAISEQETNQPQHF
TGTGCCATCAGTGAGCAGGAGACCAATCAGCCCCAGCATTTT
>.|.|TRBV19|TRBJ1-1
CASSPHLRSEAFF
TGTGCCAGTAGTCCCCACTTAAGAAGTGAAGCTTTCTTT
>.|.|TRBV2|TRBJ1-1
CASNREGAFF
TGTGCCAGCAACCGGGAAGGTGCTTTCTTT
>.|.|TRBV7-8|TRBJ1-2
CASSLTEPGYGYTF
TGTGCCAGCAGCTTAACAGAGCCCGGATATGGCTACACCTTC
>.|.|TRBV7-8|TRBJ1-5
CASSLSPGNQPQHF
TGTGCCAGCAGCTTAAGTCCAGGCAATCAGCCCCAGCATTTT
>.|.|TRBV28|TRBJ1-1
CASSPPGSTEAFF
TGTGCCAGCAGCCCTCCCGGAAGTACTGAAGCTTTCTTT
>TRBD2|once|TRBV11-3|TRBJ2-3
CASSFTSGGAGADTQYF
TGTGCCAGCAGCTTCACTAGCGGGGGGGCTGGAGCGGATACGCAGTATTTT
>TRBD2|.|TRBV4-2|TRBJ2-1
CASSHTPGTSGYNEQFF
TGTGCCAGCAGCCATACACCCGGGACTAGCGGCTACAATGAGCAGTTCTTC
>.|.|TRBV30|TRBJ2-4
CAWSDPSPIQYF
TGTGCCTGGAGTGACCCTTCTCCAATTCAGTACTTC
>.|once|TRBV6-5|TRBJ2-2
CASSWGTSNTGELFF
TGTGCCAGCAGTTGGGGGACAAGTAACACCGGGGAGCTGTTTTTT
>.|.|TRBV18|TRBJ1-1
CASSYHVNTEAFF
TGTGCCAGCTCCTACCACGTGAACACTGAAGCTTTCTTT
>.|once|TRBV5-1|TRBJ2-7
CASSPLSSYEQYF
TGCGCCAGCAGCCCCCTAAGCTCCTACGAGCAGTACTTC
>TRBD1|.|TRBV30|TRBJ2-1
CAWSLDRASSYNEQFF
TGTGCCTGGAGTTTAGACAGGGCCAGCTCCTACAATGAGCAGTTCTTC
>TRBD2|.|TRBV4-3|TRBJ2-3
CASSQGTSGGAGFTDTQYF
TGCGCCAGCAGCCAAGGGACTAGCGGGGGGGCGGGGTTCACAGATACGCAGTATTTT
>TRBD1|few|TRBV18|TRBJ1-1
CASSLTRDRLEAFF
TGTGCCAGCTCCCTCACCCGGGACAGACTTGAAGCTTTCTTT
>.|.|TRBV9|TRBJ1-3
CASSPEGGFPGNTIYF
TGTGCCAGCAGCCCCGAGGGGGGGTTTCCTGGAAACACCATATATTTT
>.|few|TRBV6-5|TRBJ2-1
CASSHLRNEQFF
TGTGCCAGCAGTCACCTTAGAAATGAGCAGTTCTTC
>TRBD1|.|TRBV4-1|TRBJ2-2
CASSPPGQITGELFF
TGCGCCAGCAGCCCCCCGGGACAGATCACCGGGGAGCTGTTTTTT
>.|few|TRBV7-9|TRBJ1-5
CASSSMGEPQHF
TGTGCCAGCAGCTCGATGGGAGAGCCCCAGCATTTT
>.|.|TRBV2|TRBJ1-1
CAILRALGAEAFF
TGTGCCATACTCAGGGCCTTGGGTGCTGAAGCTTTCTTT
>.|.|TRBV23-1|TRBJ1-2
CARTFDSDYGYTF
TGCGCCAGGACTTTCGACAGTGACTATGGCTACACCTTC
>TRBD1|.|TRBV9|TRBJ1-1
CASSFEQGANTEAFF
TGTGCCAGCAGCTTTGAACAGGGGGCGAACACTGAAGCTTTCTTT
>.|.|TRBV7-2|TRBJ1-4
CASSLNGNEKLFF
TGTGCCAGCAGCTTAAATGGGAATGAAAAACTGTTTTTT
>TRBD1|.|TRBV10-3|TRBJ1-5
CAISQDRTRPQHF
TGTGCCATCAGTCAGGACAGGACTCGGCCCCAGCATTTT
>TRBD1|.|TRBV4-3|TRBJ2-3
CASSPDRGATDTQYF
TGCGCCAGCAGCCCAGACAGGGGGGCAACAGATACGCAGTATTTT
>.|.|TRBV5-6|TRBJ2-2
CASSLTVNTGELFF
TGTGCCAGCAGCTTGACAGTGAACACCGGGGAGCTGTTTTTT
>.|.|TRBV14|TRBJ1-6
CASSHFSGVPLHF
TGTGCCAGCAGCCATTTCTCGGGGGTACCCCTCCACTTT
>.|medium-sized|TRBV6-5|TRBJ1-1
CASGWVTEAFF
TGTGCCAGCGGGTGGGTAACTGAAGCTTTCTTT
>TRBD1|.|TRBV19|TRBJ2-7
CASTPGQGWTYEQYF
TGTGCCAGTACCCCGGGACAGGGGTGGACCTACGAGCAGTACTTC
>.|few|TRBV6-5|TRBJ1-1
CASSYTANTEAFF
TGTGCCAGCAGTTACACAGCGAACACTGAAGCTTTCTTT
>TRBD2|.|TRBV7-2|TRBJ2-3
CASSLDSRSGGSTDTQYF
TGTGCCAGCAGCTTAGACAGTCGTAGCGGGGGAAGCACAGATACGCAGTATTTT
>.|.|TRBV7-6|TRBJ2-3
CASSYIEGEAQYF
TGTGCCAGCAGCTATATAGAGGGGGAGGCGCAGTATTTT
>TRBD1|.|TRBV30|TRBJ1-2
CAWTRTGGRGYTF
TGTGCCTGGACCCGGACAGGCGGAAGAGGCTACACCTTC
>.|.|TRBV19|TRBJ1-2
CASSIAEGALPYGYTF
TGTGCCAGTAGTATAGCAGAAGGGGCGCTCCCCTATGGCTACACCTTC
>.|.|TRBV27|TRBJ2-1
CASSYRGSSYNEQFF
TGTGCCAGCAGCTACCGGGGGAGCTCCTACAATGAGCAGTTCTTC
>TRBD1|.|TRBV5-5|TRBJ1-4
CASSPRQGPNEKLFF
TGTGCCAGCAGCCCGCGACAGGGACCTAATGAAAAACTGTTTTTT
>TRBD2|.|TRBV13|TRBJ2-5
CASSTRLAGGQETQYF
TGTGCCAGCAGCACCCGACTAGCGGGGGGACAAGAGACCCAGTACTTC
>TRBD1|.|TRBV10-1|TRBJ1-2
CASSADRGSYGYTF
TGCGCCAGCAGCGCTGACAGGGGATCGTATGGCTACACCTTC
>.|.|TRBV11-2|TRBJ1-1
CASSLGAGRGAFF
TGTGCCAGCAGCTTAGGTGCGGGGCGCGGGGCTTTCTTT
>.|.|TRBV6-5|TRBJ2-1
CASRPRGGNEQFF
TGTGCCAGCAGACCACGCGGAGGCAATGAGCAGTTCTTC
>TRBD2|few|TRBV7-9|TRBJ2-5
CASSLGGEEETQYF
TGTGCCAGCAGCTTGGGAGGGGAAGAAGAGACCCAGTACTTC